The 25 T cell receptor beta chains below were found in one sample sequenced in a study of human T cells and chemical hapten exposure. Using its own MiXCR run on the RACE reads, TCRdb lists one record per CDR3 protein. This sample yields around 380,000 distinct CDR3 sequences, of which over 5% are seen a single time; 7% to 10% belongs to the top ten. Noted time point: pre-sensitization, week 0. The treatment is: therapeutic diphenylcyclopropenone sensitization with weekly scalp DPC. The sequenced sample was whole blood, obtained in connection with sensitization to the hapten diphenylcyclopropenone (DPC). All receptors come from a woman aged 18 to 35 with alopecia areata. Some clones in this sample may be carry-over from other donors' samples.

There are many counts of this clonotype. The chain carries TRBV27 and TRBJ2-7; TRBD1 is a possible D gene (5 bases). V lost 6 bases, J lost 0 bases, and 9 bases lay in between. Germline CDR1 MNHEY, CDR2 SMNVEV (reference sequence). The CDR3 contains 13 residues. The CDR3 coding sequence is TGTGCCAGCAGAATAACAGGCTCCTACGAGCAGTACTTC. Translating gives CASRITGSYEQYF.

The V and J genes are TRBV16 and TRBJ1-2; TRBD1 aligns across 8 bases. The trim removed 2 bases at V and 7 bases at J, leaving 6 bases unmatched. The CDR3 spans 14 residues. Per the germline V gene, CDR1 is KGHSY and CDR2 is FQNENV. CDR3 sequence (DNA): TGTGCCAGCAGCCAACCCGGACAGGGCCGTGGCTACACCTTC. Its translation: CASSQPGQGRGYTF.

DNA for the CDR3: TGTGCCAGCAGTTCCCTCGACAGGGTTGGATGGAATCAGCCCCAGCATTTT. Translation: CASSSLDRVGWNQPQHF. J is TRBJ1-5 and V is TRBV6-6; 7 bases agree with TRBD1. Trimming cost V 4 bases and J 4 bases; bases outside gene matches: 13. Germline CDR1 is MNHNY and CDR2 is SVGAGI (reference sequence). The CDR3 has 17 residues.

This clonotype was detected many times. The chain uses TRBV29-1 and TRBJ1-2; perhaps TRBD1 as D (5 bases). Germline V gene lookup returns CDR1 SQVTM and CDR2 ANQGSEA. There are 11 residues in the CDR3. V dropped 6 bases and J dropped 5 bases, with 10 bases sitting between them. The DNA of the CDR3 is TGCAGCGTGAGGGGCGGGTATGGCTACACCTTC. Amino acid sequence: CSVRGGYGYTF.

This clonotype was picked up many times. The chain recombines TRBV29-1 with TRBJ2-7, with 7 positions matching TRBD1. CDR3 size: 14 residues. Per germline, CDR1 SQVTM and CDR2 ANQGSEA. J lost 0 bases, V lost 5 bases, and 7 bases had no gene match. The DNA for the CDR3 is TGCAGCGTTTATACAGGGGCTAGCTCCTACGAGCAGTACTTC. It translates to CSVYTGASSYEQYF.

Many counts were recorded for this clonotype. The genes are TRBV29-1 and TRBJ1-5; D unclear. V shed 0 bases and J shed 4 bases, with 13 bases lying between them. The CDR3 is 15 residues long. Germline CDR1 and CDR2: SQVTM and ANQGSEA. CDR3 sequence reads: CSVEERKSRNQPQHF. CDR3 nucleotide sequence: TGCAGCGTTGAAGAAAGGAAGTCGAGAAATCAGCCCCAGCATTTT.

The DNA of the CDR3 is TGTGCCAGCAGCCCCGGTCGGGGGGGCTCGGGCAAAAACATTCAGTACTTC. It specifies CASSPGRGGSGKNIQYF. The chain has TRBV11-3 and TRBJ2-4; 8 bases agree with TRBD2. Germline values: CDR1 SGHNT, CDR2 YENEEA. The CDR3 runs to 17 residues. J was trimmed by 3 bases and V by 5 bases; bases with no gene match: 12.

There are a few counts of this clonotype. This chain connects TRBV12-3 or TRBV12-4 to TRBJ2-2; D remains ambiguous. V lost 8 bases and J lost 0, with 10 bases in between. The CDR3 is made up of 14 amino acids. This CDR3 is CASGRSSNTGELFF. DNA for the CDR3: TGTGCCAGCGGTAGGTCGTCGAACACCGGGGAGCTGTTTTTT.

This chain connects TRBV4-1 to TRBJ1-1; 7 nucleotides agree with TRBD1. V shed 4 bases and J 0 bases; nucleotides not matched to a gene: 5. This CDR3 has 15 amino acids. Germline CDR1 is MGHRA and CDR2 is YSYEKL. The CDR3 protein is CASSRGTALNTEAFF. CDR3 nucleotides: TGCGCCAGCAGCCGGGGGACAGCCCTGAACACTGAAGCTTTCTTT.

The V call is TRBV3-1, the J call TRBJ2-7; maybe TRBD1 (6 bases). The germline V gene encodes CDR1 LGHDT and CDR2 YNNKEL (reference sequence). This CDR3 spans 13 amino acids. V lost 1 base and J 5 bases, leaving 9 bases between the germline ends. The CDR3 is CASSQAGVHEQYF. The CDR3 DNA follows: TGTGCCAGCAGCCAAGCAGGGGTCCACGAGCAGTACTTC.

This clonotype was found many times. This chain joins TRBV12-3 or TRBV12-4 and TRBJ2-3, with 11 bases identical to TRBD2. With V trimmed by 5 bases and J by 2 bases, 6 bases remained unmatched. The CDR3 is made up of 16 amino acids. The CDR3: CASSPIAGGPTDTQYF. CDR3 bases: TGTGCCAGCAGTCCAATAGCGGGGGGGCCCACAGATACGCAGTATTTT.

This clonotype has a count of ten or more. The chain employs TRBV28 and TRBJ1-1; D possibly corresponds to TRBD1 (5 bases). The germline gives CDR1 MDHEN, CDR2 SYDVKM. The CDR3 contains 15 residues. V was clipped by 8 bases and J by 3 bases, with 19 bases between them. In DNA, the CDR3 is TGTGCCAGCGTTTCACTCCTGGGACCGTACACTGAAGCTTTCTTT. It is translated as CASVSLLGPYTEAFF.

The rearrangement links TRBV7-2 to TRBJ1-5, with D unclear. The CDR3 sequence is 16 residues long. Between the trimmed V and J ends, which lost 5 bases and 5 bases, there was a span of 19 bases. Germline V CDR1 and CDR2: SGHTA, FQGNSA. As DNA, the CDR3 is TGTGCCAGCAGCCCCTGGACCGGTTCGGCCGATCAGCCCCAGCATTTT. Protein product: CASSPWTGSADQPQHF.

In regard to this clonotype: Since a much larger clone is just one base distant, this may be a read error. DNA of the CDR3: TGTGCCAGCAGCCAAGAAGGAGGTACCCCCACAGATGCGCAGTATTTT. Protein: CASSQEGGTPTDAQYF. The chain links TRBV4-2 to TRBJ2-3; D might be TRBD2 (5 bases). CDR3 length equals 16 residues. Per germline, CDR1 LGHNA and CDR2 YNFKEQ.

This clonotype was seen a few times. The chain combines TRBV20-1 with TRBJ2-1; either TRBD1 or TRBD2 may supply D (5 bases each). CDR3 size: 12 residues. Germline V gene sequence: CDR1 DFQATT, CDR2 SNEGSKA (reference sequence). V lost 6 bases, J lost 6 bases, and 12 bases lay in between. The DNA of the CDR3 is TGCAGTGCGGGACGGGACCTCAATGAGCAGTTCTTC. Its translation is CSAGRDLNEQFF.

Many counts were recorded for this clonotype. CDR3: CASSHIRQGNYGYTF. The CDR3 region has the DNA TGTGCCAGCAGCCATATTCGACAGGGGAACTATGGCTACACCTTC. V is TRBV5-5 and J is TRBJ1-2; 8 bases map to TRBD1. With V trimmed by 4 bases and J by 2 bases, 7 bases remained unmatched. CDR3 length equals 15 residues. The germline V gene has CDR1 SGHKS and CDR2 YYEKEE (reference sequence).

The genes are TRBV5-1 and TRBJ2-5; a weak D match, TRBD2 (6 bases). V was shortened by 4 bases and J by 2 bases, with 12 bases between the two germline ends. The CDR3 runs 14 residues. Germline V CDR1 and CDR2: SGHRS, YFSETQ. The CDR3: CASSQRVGQETQYF. The CDR3 coding sequence is TGCGCCAGCAGCCAGCGGGTCGGACAAGAGACCCAGTACTTC.

This clonotype was seen more than once but under ten times. The chain uses TRBV6-2 or TRBV6-3 and TRBJ1-1, with D possibly TRBD1 on 5 matching bases. The CDR3 has 14 residues. V lost 5 bases to trimming and J lost 7 bases, with 17 bases between them. Germline V gene sequence: CDR1 MNHEY, CDR2 SVGEGT. CDR3 amino acids: CASSHSPGLGEAFF. The CDR3 nucleotides read TGTGCCAGCAGTCATTCTCCAGGGTTGGGTGAAGCTTTCTTT.

The genes are TRBV5-5 and TRBJ2-3; D possibly corresponds to TRBD2 (5 bases). V was trimmed by 0 bases and J by 3 bases, leaving 8 bases between them. Germline V gene lookup returns CDR1 SGHKS and CDR2 YYEKEE (reference sequence). The CDR3 spans 14 residues. This CDR3 reads CASSLAWETDTQYF. DNA for the CDR3: TGTGCCAGCAGCTTGGCCTGGGAGACAGATACGCAGTATTTT.

This clonotype was counted ten times or more. The gene calls are TRBV20-1 and TRBJ2-3; tentatively, D is TRBD2 (5 bases). Trimming removed 3 bases at V and 2 bases at J, with 12 bases between. Germline CDR1 and CDR2: DFQATT and SNEGSKA (reference sequence). The CDR3 consists of 14 residues. As DNA, the CDR3 is TGCAGTGCTAGCCGCCGGGAATTCACAGATACGCAGTATTTT. Residues: CSASRREFTDTQYF.

V gene TRBV6-5 combines with J gene TRBJ1-1; D remains ambiguous. Per the germline V gene, CDR1 is MNHEY and CDR2 is SVGAGI. This CDR3 has 12 amino acids. The V and J ends lost 0 bases and 5 bases respectively, with 4 bases between them. CDR3 loop: CASSYSRTEAFF. The CDR3 DNA reads TGTGCCAGCAGTTACTCGAGGACTGAAGCTTTCTTT.

Only one count was recorded for this clonotype. It may be a read error: a sequence one base away is much more abundant. The chain employs TRBV5-4 and TRBJ1-4, with D perhaps TRBD1 (6 bases). CDR3 length equals 15 residues. V was clipped by 0 bases and J by 2 bases, with 8 bases between them. CDR1 and CDR2 from the germline V gene are SGHNT and YYREEE (reference sequence). CDR3: CASSLAGDTNEKLFF. CDR3 coding DNA: TGTGCCAGCAGCTTGGCAGGGGACACTAATGAAAAACTGTTTTTT.

Ten or more counts support this clonotype. J is TRBJ1-1 and V is TRBV6-2 or TRBV6-3, with a tentative D call TRBD1 (5 bases). This CDR3 spans 14 amino acids. Germline CDR1 and CDR2: MNHEY and SVGEGT. Deletions cut 5 bases from V and 0 bases from J, with 10 bases between. The CDR3 protein is CASSRGAVNTEAFF. The DNA of the CDR3 is TGTGCCAGCAGTCGAGGGGCGGTGAACACTGAAGCTTTCTTT.

This chain uses TRBV6-2 or TRBV6-3 with TRBJ2-7; no definite D call. Germline V lookup: CDR1 MNHEY, CDR2 SVGEGT. The V end was cut by 5 bases, the J end by 2 bases, with 13 bases between. The CDR3 loop spans 14 amino acids. For the CDR3, the DNA is TGTGCCAGCAGTCACGACATCGGTCCCTACGAGCAGTACTTC. It codes for CASSHDIGPYEQYF.

This clonotype was found a few times. The CDR3 reads CASLKTQGAKNIQYF. In nucleotides, the CDR3 is TGTGCCAGCTTGAAGACCCAGGGAGCCAAAAACATTCAGTACTTC. The chain has TRBV6-2 or TRBV6-3 and TRBJ2-4, with a weak D call TRBD1 (5 bases). The germline CDR1 and CDR2 sequences are MNHEY and SVGEGT. Trimming stripped 8 bases from V and 0 bases from J, with 14 bases between. The CDR3 has 15 residues.